This T cell receptor beta chain was captured by sequencing in a study of blood T cells in healthy people across ages (dated by TCRdb to the mid-2010s). Study-wide context: In model experiments, template switching captured roughly one uniquely barcoded TCR beta cDNA molecule for every two T cells. Using the same blood draw, the study looked at two additional independent replicas of 1 million unique cDNA reads for two donors, one aged 18 to 30 and the other aged 80 or older. The donors were divided into four age groups: young (average approximately 17 years), middle-aged (over 35), aged (about 56) and long-lived (nearly 85). The study measured age-related changes in TCR beta repertoire diversity using deep sequencing normalized with unique cDNA molecular identifiers. To avoid experimental bias, donors of different ages were distributed randomly across sequencing lanes. Study-level results and caveats: Estimates of total diversity based on one million sequenced T cells were regarded as lower bounds and as underestimates. Because donor CMV infection status was unknown, age-related changes in expanded clonotypes were potentially confounded. Observed TCR beta diversity correlated strongly with the percentage of naive T cells measured by flow cytometry. Compared with the aged group, more naive CD4+ T cells, fewer expanded clones and increased TCR diversity were shown by the long-lived group, suggesting age selection. As age increased, observed TCR beta diversity per million T cells dropped in a roughly linear way, and a significant reduction was already evident by age 40. Conclusive comparison of naive and antigen-experienced compartments was prevented by the profiling of bulk unsorted PBMCs.

The donors were some 36 Caucasian individuals from Russia, aged 6 to 90 years, who were systemically healthy. Each donor gave 9 to 10 milliliters of peripheral blood, collected into EDTA-treated Vacutainer tubes. PBMCs were isolated by Ficoll-Paque density-gradient centrifugation, with at least 7 million obtained per sample. Total RNA, at least 6 micrograms per sample, was extracted from PBMCs with Trizol reagent. Naive CD45RAhigh/CD27high T cell percentages were measured by flow cytometry on a PBMC aliquot from every donor. Between the V and J ends, shortened by 1 base and 11 bases respectively, the junction contains 26 bases. Inclusive of the bounding cysteine and phenylalanine, the CDR3 is 16 residues long. Only the CDR3 part of the read is kept: 48 bases, read in frame from the first base. CDR1 and CDR2 were assigned from the germline V gene (reference sequence) as DFQATT and SNEGSKA. The library was made by 5' RACE. Sequencing instrument: Illumina HiSeq 2500. A second PCR of roughly 7 to 11 cycles was run with a J-beta primer mix and a sample-barcoded 5' primer. A unique molecular identifier was introduced onto each TCR beta cDNA molecule by a template-switch 5' adaptor carrying 12 random nucleotides. Each sample yielded at least 2.5 million CDR3-containing paired-end reads. All of the RNA was converted into first-strand cDNA using the Mint cDNA synthesis kit, with a TRBC-specific oligonucleotide serving as the primer. After uracil-DNA glycosylase treatment, a first 18-cycle PCR used universal primers M1SS and BC2_uni_R on all cDNA. The study's own analysis went as follows. For normalization, 1 million high-quality reads were randomly selected from each sample, with every read carrying a distinct molecular identifier. Reads sharing molecular identifiers were discarded rather than binned into consensus sequences. MiTCR, run with a Q25 quality threshold and the strictest error-elimination algorithm, handled CDR3 identification, clonotype clustering and error correction. A nonparametric unseen species model using Euler transformation provided a lower-bound estimate of total TCR beta diversity. TCRdb reanalyzed the raw reads on its own, using fastp at Q25 for trimming and MiXCR for clone calling, and kept in-frame beta chains. Every CDR3 protein is listed once, alongside the most common genes and DNA of its rows. None of the V and J calls come from the authors' own analysis; TCRdb made them. Here the sample has about 680,000 distinct CDR3 sequences; roughly 50% occur a single time. Around a third of the sample belongs to the ten largest clones.

Note on this clonotype: The target of this receptor is not known. No per-base quality is available; no much larger clone lies one base away.

The material sequenced was blood. This TCR came from a woman aged 55 to 70 in good health. This chain joins TRBV20-1 to TRBJ2-5; TRBD2 could be the D gene, as 6 bases match. The DNA sequence follows: TGCAGTGCTAGAGGTGGTAGTTGGGGCGGGAATAGTGAGCAGTACTTC. Translated, this gives CSARGGSWGGNSEQYF.